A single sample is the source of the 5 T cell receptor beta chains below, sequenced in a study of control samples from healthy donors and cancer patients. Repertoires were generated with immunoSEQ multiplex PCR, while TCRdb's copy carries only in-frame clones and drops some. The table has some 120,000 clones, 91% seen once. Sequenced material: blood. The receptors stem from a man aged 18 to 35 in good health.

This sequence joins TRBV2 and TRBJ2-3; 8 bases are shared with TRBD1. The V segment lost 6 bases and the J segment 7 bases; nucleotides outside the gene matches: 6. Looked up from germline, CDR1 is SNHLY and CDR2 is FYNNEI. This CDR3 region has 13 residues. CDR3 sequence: CASRQGARNTQYF. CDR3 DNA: TGTGCCAGCAGGCAGGGGGCGCGAAATACGCAGTATTTT. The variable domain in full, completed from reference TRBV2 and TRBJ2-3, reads EPEVTQTPSHQVTQMGQEVILRCVPISNHLYFYWYRQILGQKVEFLVSFYNNEISEKSEIFDDQFSVERPDGSNFTLKIRSTKLEDSAMYFCASRQGARNTQYFGPGTRLTVL.

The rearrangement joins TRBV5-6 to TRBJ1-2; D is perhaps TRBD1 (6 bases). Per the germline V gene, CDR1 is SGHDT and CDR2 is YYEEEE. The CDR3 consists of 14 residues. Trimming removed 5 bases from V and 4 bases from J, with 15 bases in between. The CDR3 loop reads CASRGRQAIYGYTF. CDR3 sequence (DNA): TGTGCCAGCAGAGGAAGACAGGCTATCTATGGCTACACCTTC.

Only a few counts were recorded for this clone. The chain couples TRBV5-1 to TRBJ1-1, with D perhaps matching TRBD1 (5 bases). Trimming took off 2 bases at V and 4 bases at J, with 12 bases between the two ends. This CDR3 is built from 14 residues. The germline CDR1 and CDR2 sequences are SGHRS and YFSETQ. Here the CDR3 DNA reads TGCGCCAGCAGCTTAGGTGGGGACGGCACTGAAGCTTTCTTT. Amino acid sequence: CASSLGGDGTEAFF. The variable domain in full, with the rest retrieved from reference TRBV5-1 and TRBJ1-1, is KAGVTQTPRYLIKTRGQQVTLSCSPISGHRSVSWYQQTPGQGLQFLFEYFSETQRNKGNFPGRFSGRQFSNSRSEMNVSTLELGDSALYLCASSLGGDGTEAFFGQGTRLTVV.

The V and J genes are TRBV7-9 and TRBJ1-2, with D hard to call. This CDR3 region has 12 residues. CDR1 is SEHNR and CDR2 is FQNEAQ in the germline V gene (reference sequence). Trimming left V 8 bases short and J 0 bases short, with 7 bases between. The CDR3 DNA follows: TGTGCCAGCGTTACGACTAACTATGGCTACACCTTC. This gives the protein CASVTTNYGYTF.

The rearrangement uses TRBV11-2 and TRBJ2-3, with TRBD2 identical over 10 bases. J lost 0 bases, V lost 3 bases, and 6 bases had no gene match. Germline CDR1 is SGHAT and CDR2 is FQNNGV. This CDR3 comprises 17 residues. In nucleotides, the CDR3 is TGTGCCAGCAGCTTCCGTGGTAGCGGGGGGAGCACAGATACGCAGTATTTT. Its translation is CASSFRGSGGSTDTQYF.